Below, 17 T cell receptor beta chains from the same sample are listed, as sequenced in a study of vaccination and CD4 T cells after COVID-19. Treatment indicated: approximately 9-day PBMC culture with coronavirus spike peptide pools or control peptides (ViraFEST assay). These TCRs are of unknown antigen specificity. With the Oncomine TCR Beta short-read assay, DNA from cultured CD4+ T cells was sequenced. TCRdb independently ran MiXCR on the PCR reads; one entry per CDR3 protein. The sample records thousands of distinct CDR3 sequences, 22% being singletons. Material: CD4+ T cells from blood, cultured in vitro. The receptors were gathered from a human donor who had recovered from COVID-19.

This CDR3 is CASSQGLAGQGGETQYF. CDR3 DNA sequence: TGCGCCAGCAGCCAAGGACTAGCAGGGCAGGGGGGGGAGACCCAGTACTTC. The chain is built from TRBV4-1 and TRBJ2-5, with D possibly being TRBD1 or TRBD2 (7 bases each). In germline, CDR1 is MGHRA, CDR2 YSYEKL. This CDR3 comprises 17 residues. The V gene lost 1 base and the J gene lost 5 bases, with 20 bases spanning the gap.

The CDR3 spells CASSFENVAFF. Here the CDR3 DNA reads TGTGCCAGCAGTTTCGAGAACGTAGCTTTCTTT. The V gene is TRBV12-3 or TRBV12-4, the J gene TRBJ1-1; D is uncertain. CDR3 length equals 11 residues. V dropped 3 bases and J dropped 10 bases, with 9 bases sitting between them.

The genes are TRBV5-1 and TRBJ1-5; 8 positions match TRBD1. Germline V gene data show CDR1 as SGHRS and CDR2 as YFSETQ. CDR3 length: 16 amino acids. Germline trimming cut 0 bases from V and 5 bases from J; bases unmatched to any gene: 7. The CDR3 DNA reads TGCGCCAGCAGCTTGGGGGCAGGGGGCTTGGATCAGCCCCAGCATTTT. It translates to CASSLGAGGLDQPQHF.

This clonotype has just a few counts. The J gene is TRBJ2-3, the V gene TRBV20-1; 11 bases fit TRBD2. The J segment lost 4 bases and the V segment lost 6 bases, leaving 9 bases of the junction unmatched. The CDR3 loop spans 15 amino acids. Germline CDR1 is DFQATT and CDR2 is SNEGSKA (reference sequence). The CDR3 loop reads CSAKKSGLAADTQYF. The DNA for the CDR3 is TGCAGTGCCAAAAAGTCGGGACTAGCGGCAGATACGCAGTATTTT.

The sample holds a few counts of this clonotype. This rearrangement joins TRBV4-1 to TRBJ1-2; the D is unclear. CDR3 length equals 15 residues. Germline V gene data show CDR1 as MGHRA and CDR2 as YSYEKL. The ends were cut back, 0 bases at V and 4 bases at J, with 12 bases in the middle. As DNA, the CDR3 is TGCGCCAGCAGCCAAGATTTAACAGAAGGCTATGGCTACACCTTC. This gives the protein CASSQDLTEGYGYTF.

This clonotype has more than one count but fewer than ten. The V call is TRBV12-5, the J call TRBJ2-5; D uncertain. V shed 7 bases and J shed 4 bases, with 13 bases lying between them. The germline gives CDR1 LGHNT, CDR2 FRNRAP. This CDR3 region has 13 residues. The CDR3 sequence: CASAPEPGETQYF. In DNA form, the CDR3 reads TGTGCTAGTGCCCCTGAGCCTGGAGAGACCCAGTACTTC.

This clonotype was picked up one time. CDR3 in amino acids: CSVQKAGGSDTQYF. The CDR3 DNA sequence: TGCAGCGTGCAAAAGGCGGGGGGCTCAGATACGCAGTATTTT. The V gene is TRBV29-1, the J gene TRBJ2-3; 8 nucleotides match TRBD2. V lost 6 bases, J lost 4 bases, and 9 bases stayed unmatched. Germline CDR1 reads SQVTM; CDR2 reads ANQGSEA. This CDR3 contains 14 residues.

This clonotype qualifies as large. This rearrangement joins TRBV12-3 or TRBV12-4 to TRBJ1-5; D gene ambiguous. Trimming removed 2 bases at V and 1 base at J, with 6 bases between. This CDR3 has 14 amino acids. CDR3 amino acids: CASSLQVSNQPQHF. CDR3 nucleotides: TGTGCCAGCAGTTTACAGGTCAGCAATCAGCCCCAGCATTTT.

This clonotype counts as large. The CDR3 region is CASSYGGTEAFF. The CDR3 DNA reads TGTGCCAGCAGTTACGGGGGGACTGAAGCTTTCTTT. The chain links TRBV6-5 to TRBJ1-1; maybe TRBD1 (5 bases). Germline-derived CDR1 and CDR2 are MNHEY and SVGAGI. The CDR3 runs to 12 residues. V was clipped by 2 bases and J by 5 bases, with 6 bases between them.

This clonotype is labeled as medium-sized. CDR3 in amino acids: CSASGLAHSQYF. Here the CDR3 DNA reads TGCAGTGCTTCGGGACTAGCGCATTCGCAGTATTTT. The chain combines TRBV20-1 with TRBJ2-3; 10 bases are shared with TRBD2. CDR3 length equals 12 residues. V trimming: 5 bases; J trimming: 10 bases; junction bases outside the gene matches: 6. In germline, CDR1 is DFQATT, CDR2 SNEGSKA (reference sequence).

The chain carries TRBV4-1 and TRBJ1-2, with 8 nucleotides matching TRBD1. Unmatched junction bases numbered 8, after V lost 2 bases and J lost 6 bases. The CDR3 runs 15 residues. Germline V gene data show CDR1 as MGHRA and CDR2 as YSYEKL. CDR3 residues: CASSQPRQGSHGYTF. The CDR3 DNA reads as TGCGCCAGCAGCCAACCGCGACAGGGGTCTCATGGCTACACCTTC.

Only a few counts were recorded for this clonotype. The V call is TRBV30, the J call TRBJ1-1; no definite D call. Trimming pared 2 bases from V and 1 base from J, leaving 5 bases between. CDR1 is GTSNPN and CDR2 is SVGIG in the germline V gene (reference sequence). This CDR3 spans 12 amino acids. CDR3 loop: CAWSTANTEAFF. The DNA of the CDR3 is TGTGCCTGGAGTACGGCGAACACTGAAGCTTTCTTT.

The table lists this clonotype with a few counts. The chain carries TRBV29-1 and TRBJ1-1; a weak D match, TRBD1 (5 bases). Trimming pared 6 bases from V and 7 bases from J, leaving 18 bases between. Germline V gene lookup returns CDR1 SQVTM and CDR2 ANQGSEA. This CDR3 comprises 13 residues. Here the CDR3 reads CSVAETVSGEAFF. The DNA for the CDR3 is TGCAGCGTCGCCGAGACAGTTTCGGGTGAAGCTTTCTTT. Full variable domain (rest looked up from reference TRBV29-1 and TRBJ1-1): SAVISQKPSRDICQRGTSLTIQCQVDSQVTMMFWYRQQPGQSLTLIATANQGSEATYESGFVIDKFPISRPNLTFSTLTVSNMSPEDSSIYLCSVAETVSGEAFFGQGTRLTVV.

This chain joins TRBV27 and TRBJ2-5; 11 bases agree with TRBD1. Trimming removed 3 bases from V and 5 bases from J; junction bases left unmatched: 8. The CDR3 has 16 residues. The germline CDR1 and CDR2 sequences are MNHEY and SMNVEV (reference sequence). The CDR3, as DNA: TGTGCCAGCAGTTTTTTATCGGGACAGGGGGGGGAGACCCAGTACTTC. This sequence encodes CASSFLSGQGGETQYF.

By sample share, this clonotype is medium-sized. The V gene is TRBV6-1, the J gene TRBJ1-2; the D is unclear. Trimming shortened V by 8 bases and J by 4 bases, and 8 bases separated the two germline ends. The CDR3 is 11 residues long. CDR1 is MNHNS and CDR2 is SASEGT in the germline V gene. In DNA form, the CDR3 reads TGTGCCAGCTCGAAGGGCTATGGCTACACCTTC. Amino acid sequence: CASSKGYGYTF.

The chain has TRBV12-3 or TRBV12-4 and TRBJ1-1, with D hard to call. This CDR3 comprises 16 residues. With 5 bases removed from V and 1 base from J, the gap between germline ends came to 17 bases. The CDR3 region is CASSPLFGSGNTEAFF. In nucleotides, the CDR3 is TGTGCCAGCAGTCCCCTCTTTGGATCGGGGAACACTGAAGCTTTCTTT.

The CDR3 sequence is CASSLGDSGGAYEQYF. CDR3 bases: TGTGCCAGCAGCTTGGGCGATTCCGGGGGGGCCTACGAGCAGTACTTC. V usage is TRBV5-5 and J usage is TRBJ2-7; TRBD2 aligns across 8 bases. V dropped 0 bases and J dropped 2; count of bases not matched to a gene: 7. The CDR3 runs 16 residues. Germline V gene lookup returns CDR1 SGHKS and CDR2 YYEKEE (reference sequence).